This T cell receptor beta chain was obtained from a study of immune evolution from preneoplasia to lung adenocarcinoma (dated by TCRdb to the early 2020s). About the full investigation: HLA loss of heterozygosity was observed in around 7.5%, 14% and 36% of AIS, MIA and ADC lesions, respectively, and was not observed in any AAH lesions. The sample size was set by how many specimens were available, not by a prior power calculation. In total, the cohort included some 55 patients with pulmonary nodules, all of whom underwent surgical resection. POLYSOLVER was used to infer class I HLA alleles from exome data, and LOHHLA was used to detect allele-specific HLA loss. Resected precursor lesions (AAH, AIS, MIA) and invasive adenocarcinomas were each compared against paired morphologically normal lung tissue. According to the study, about a hundred samples went through TCR sequencing. The immune data were combined with whole exome sequencing and methylation data from the same cohort of nodules. The study used immune gene expression, TCR sequencing and multiplex immunofluorescence to profile the immune contexture of lung adenocarcinoma precursors and invasive adenocarcinoma. TCR sequencing data came from 51 patients.

CDR1 and CDR2, per the germline V gene, are SNHLY and FYNNEI. V drops 2 bases and J drops 4 bases, leaving 5 bases in between. The CDR3 goes from the cysteine to the phenylalanine over 12 residues. Only the CDR3 DNA stays, 36 bases, in frame from base 1. Turning to this clone: Its target antigen remains unknown. Per-base quality was not reported, and no clone a single base away is much larger than it.

Patients underwent resection in Japan or China between the mid-2010s and the late 2010s. Two lung cancer pathologists independently confirmed the histologic diagnosis of each case on H&E slides. Macro-dissection after pathologic assessment enriched premalignant or tumor cells for nucleic acid extraction. The AllPrep DNA/RNA FFPE Kit was used to isolate DNA from FFPE tissue. The immunoSEQ hsTCRbeta Kit was used to sequence TCR beta CDR3 regions from DNA. The study's processing was this. TCR sequencing data were analysed with the ImmunoSEQ Analyzer. T cell clonality was defined as 1 minus Pielou's evenness, calculated on productive rearrangements. T cell diversity was measured with the inverse Simpson index on productive templates. T cell density was defined as TCR beta template counts normalized to usable DNA, with usable DNA estimated by amplification and sequencing of housekeeping genes. Two-sided Kruskal-Wallis tests were used to compare TCR metrics between histologic stages. The clones in this table, taken by TCRdb from immuneACCESS, are in-frame only. Not every clone is retained; where verified, under half of the shortfall comes from an unresolved V gene, and the cause of the rest is unknown. The V and J calls and clone size are taken from that table; D and trimming were inferred from the DNA. This sample gives around 14,000 clones in total; 81% of them show up just once. Almost 3% of the sample goes to the ten largest clones.

Broad study findings and their caveats: Normal lung had the highest top T cell clone frequencies, which appeared to decline progressively from AAH through AIS, MIA and invasive adenocarcinoma. KRAS-mutant nodules showed the highest T cell clonality compared with EGFR-mutant or double wild-type lesions. Normal lung showed the highest clonality, whereas later-stage lesions appeared to have higher T cell density and diversity but lower clonality. Because every patient came from Japan and China, how well the results apply to Western populations was uncertain. Findings were based on association rather than direct causation; larger cohorts with long-term follow-up and longitudinal biopsies were deemed needed.

The TCR sequence derives from a person aged 55 to 79 with lung adenocarcinoma. This chain is built from TRBV2 and TRBJ2-5, with the D gene too uncertain to name. Sequencing was performed on FFPE minimally invasive lung adenocarcinoma tissue. Reading the label with the study, this specimen's cell subset or site is: micro-invasive lung adenocarcinoma (MIA). The CDR3 has the sequence CASSEPLETQYF. The bases read TGTGCCAGCAGTGAACCACTAGAGACCCAGTACTTC. Joined to the reference TRBV2 and TRBJ2-5 proteins, this CDR3 gives the full variable domain: EPEVTQTPSHQVTQMGQEVILRCVPISNHLYFYWYRQILGQKVEFLVSFYNNEISEKSEIFDDQFSVERPDGSNFTLKIRSTKLEDSAMYFCASSEPLETQYFGPGTRLLVL.